This TCR beta chain stems from a study of identical twins. Trimming left V 6 bases short and J 5 bases short, with 10 bases between. This CDR3 is built from 11 residues. CDR1 and CDR2 from the germline V gene are DFQATT and SNEGSKA (reference sequence). TCRdb redid the calling of the 5' RACE reads with MiXCR, one entry per CDR3 protein. The table lists around 680,000 distinct CDR3 sequences, over 8.5% of them singletons. This clonotype turned up a few times. The sample was also reused in another study, on yellow fever vaccine responses in identical twins.

The clonotype originates from a woman younger than 30 in good health. The sequenced sample consisted of PBMCs. The chain joins TRBV20-1 to TRBJ1-1; D gene unclear. The DNA of the CDR3 is TGCAGTGCCTGGTGGGGTACTGAAGCTTTCTTT. It specifies CSAWWGTEAFF.